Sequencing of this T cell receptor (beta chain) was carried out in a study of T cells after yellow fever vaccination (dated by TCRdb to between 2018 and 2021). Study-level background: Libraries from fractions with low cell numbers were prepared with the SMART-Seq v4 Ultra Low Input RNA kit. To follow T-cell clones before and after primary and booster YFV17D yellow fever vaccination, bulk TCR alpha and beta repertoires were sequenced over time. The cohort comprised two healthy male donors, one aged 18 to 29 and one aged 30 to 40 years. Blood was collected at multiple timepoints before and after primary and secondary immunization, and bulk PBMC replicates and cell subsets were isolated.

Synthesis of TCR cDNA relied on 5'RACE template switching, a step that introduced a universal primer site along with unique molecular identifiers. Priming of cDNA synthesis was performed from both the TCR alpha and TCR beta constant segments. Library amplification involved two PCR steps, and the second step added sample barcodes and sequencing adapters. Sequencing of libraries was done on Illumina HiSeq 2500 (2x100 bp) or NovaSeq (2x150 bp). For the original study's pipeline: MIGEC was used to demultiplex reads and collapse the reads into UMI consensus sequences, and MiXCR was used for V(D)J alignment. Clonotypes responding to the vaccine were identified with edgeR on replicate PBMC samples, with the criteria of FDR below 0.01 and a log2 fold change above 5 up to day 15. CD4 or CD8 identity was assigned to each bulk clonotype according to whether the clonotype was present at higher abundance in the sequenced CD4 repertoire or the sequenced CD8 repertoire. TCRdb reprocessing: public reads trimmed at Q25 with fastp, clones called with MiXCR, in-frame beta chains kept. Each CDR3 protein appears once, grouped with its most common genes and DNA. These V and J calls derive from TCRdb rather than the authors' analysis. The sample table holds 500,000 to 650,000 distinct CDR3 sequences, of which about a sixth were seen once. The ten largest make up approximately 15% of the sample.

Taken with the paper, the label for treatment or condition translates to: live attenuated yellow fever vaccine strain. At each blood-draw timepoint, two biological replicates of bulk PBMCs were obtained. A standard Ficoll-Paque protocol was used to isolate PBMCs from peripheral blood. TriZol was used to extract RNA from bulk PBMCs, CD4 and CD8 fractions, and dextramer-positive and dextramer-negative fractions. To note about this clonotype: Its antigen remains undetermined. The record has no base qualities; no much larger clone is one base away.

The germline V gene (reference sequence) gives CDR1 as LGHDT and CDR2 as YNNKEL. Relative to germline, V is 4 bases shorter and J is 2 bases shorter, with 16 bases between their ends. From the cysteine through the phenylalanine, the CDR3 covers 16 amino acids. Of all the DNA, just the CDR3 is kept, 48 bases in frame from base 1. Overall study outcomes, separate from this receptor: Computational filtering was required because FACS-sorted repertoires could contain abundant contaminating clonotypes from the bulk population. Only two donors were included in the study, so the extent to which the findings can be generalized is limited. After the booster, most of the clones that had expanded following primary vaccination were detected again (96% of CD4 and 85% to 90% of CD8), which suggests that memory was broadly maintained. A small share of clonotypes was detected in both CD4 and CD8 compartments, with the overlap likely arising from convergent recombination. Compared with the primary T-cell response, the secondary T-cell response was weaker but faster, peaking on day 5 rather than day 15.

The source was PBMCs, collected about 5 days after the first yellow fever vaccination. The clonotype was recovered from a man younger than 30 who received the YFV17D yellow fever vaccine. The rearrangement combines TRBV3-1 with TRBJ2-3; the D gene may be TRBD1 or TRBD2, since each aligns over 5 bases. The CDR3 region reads CASSRGVGLPTDTQYF. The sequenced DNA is TGTGCCAGCAGCCGAGGGGTGGGATTGCCCACAGATACGCAGTATTTT.